Listed below are T cell receptor beta chains from one sample, sequenced in a study of cytomegalovirus exposure and HLA in healthy donors. Data came from immunoSEQ multiplex PCR; TCRdb stores just in-frame clones and leaves some out. The data contain approximately 110,000 clones, less than 85% of them singletons. Source material: PBMCs. The receptors here all came from a man in his forties in good health and CMV-seropositive. The CDR3 runs from the conserved cysteine through the conserved F or W. D genes are given only for firm matches. Where a row states a size, it is once, few, many or the class of an expanded clone; other rows omit it.

CDR3 DNA: TGTGCCAGCAGCTTAACGGGACAGACCTCCTACGAGCAGTACTTC; CDR3 protein: CASSLTGQTSYEQYF; J gene: TRBJ2-7; clone size: few; V gene: TRBV7-3; D gene: TRBD1
CDR3 DNA: TGCAGCGTTGAAGGGATCGGGATGACAGATACGCAGTATTTT; CDR3 protein: CSVEGIGMTDTQYF; J gene: TRBJ2-3; clone size: NA; V gene: TRBV29-1; D gene: NA
CDR3 DNA: TGTGCCAGCAGCTTAATACAGGGAAATTCACCCCTCCACTTT; CDR3 protein: CASSLIQGNSPLHF; J gene: TRBJ1-6; clone size: NA; V gene: TRBV11-3; D gene: NA
CDR3 DNA: TGTGCCAGCCTCGGGAACACTGAAGCTTTCTTT; CDR3 protein: CASLGNTEAFF; J gene: TRBJ1-1; clone size: NA; V gene: TRBV7-2; D gene: NA
CDR3 DNA: TGCGCCAGCAGCTTGGAGCTAGGAGAGCAGTACTTC; CDR3 protein: CASSLELGEQYF; J gene: TRBJ2-7; clone size: NA; V gene: TRBV5-1; D gene: NA
CDR3 DNA: TGTGCCAGCAGTTCTCAGTTTGAAGCTTTCTTT; CDR3 protein: CASSSQFEAFF; J gene: TRBJ1-1; clone size: NA; V gene: TRBV28; D gene: NA
CDR3 DNA: TGTGCCAGCAGCACTAGCGGGAGGATCCAAGAGACCCAGTACTTC; CDR3 protein: CASSTSGRIQETQYF; J gene: TRBJ2-5; clone size: NA; V gene: TRBV7-2; D gene: TRBD2
CDR3 DNA: TGTGCCAGCAGCTTAGATCCGACAGGGGCCAAAAACAGTCAGTACTTC; CDR3 protein: CASSLDPTGAKNSQYF; J gene: TRBJ2-4; clone size: NA; V gene: TRBV11-2; D gene: TRBD1
CDR3 DNA: TGTGCCAGCAGCTGGGCCCGGGGATATGGCTACACCTTC; CDR3 protein: CASSWARGYGYTF; J gene: TRBJ1-2; clone size: NA; V gene: TRBV28; D gene: NA
CDR3 DNA: TGTGCCAGCAGTTCAGCCCTGGGAGTTATGAACACTGAAGCTTTCTTT; CDR3 protein: CASSSALGVMNTEAFF; J gene: TRBJ1-1; clone size: NA; V gene: TRBV27; D gene: NA
CDR3 DNA: TGTGCCAGCAGCGATAGCGGGAGTGGCACAGATACGCAGTATTTT; CDR3 protein: CASSDSGSGTDTQYF; J gene: TRBJ2-3; clone size: NA; V gene: TRBV7-3; D gene: TRBD2
CDR3 DNA: TGTGCCAGCAGCCCCACCGGGACAGTGAACACTGAAGCTTTCTTT; CDR3 protein: CASSPTGTVNTEAFF; J gene: TRBJ1-1; clone size: NA; V gene: TRBV7-9; D gene: TRBD1
CDR3 DNA: TGTGCCAGCTCACCCAGGACAGGCTGGGAAGAGACCCAGTACTTC; CDR3 protein: CASSPRTGWEETQYF; J gene: TRBJ2-5; clone size: NA; V gene: TRBV18; D gene: TRBD1
CDR3 DNA: TGTGCCAGCACCACTGAGGGGGGGGGCTCCTACAATGAGCAGTTCTTC; CDR3 protein: CASTTEGGGSYNEQFF; J gene: TRBJ2-1; clone size: NA; V gene: TRBV6-6; D gene: NA
CDR3 DNA: TGTGCCAGCAAACGGGCAGGGGGCCTTTTTAGAGAGACCCAGTACTTC; CDR3 protein: CASKRAGGLFRETQYF; J gene: TRBJ2-5; clone size: few; V gene: TRBV27; D gene: TRBD1
CDR3 DNA: TGTGCCAGCTATACCGGAACTCAGGGAGAGACCCAGTACTTC; CDR3 protein: CASYTGTQGETQYF; J gene: TRBJ2-5; clone size: NA; V gene: TRBV7-2; D gene: NA